Sequencing of this T cell receptor (beta chain) was carried out in a study of T cell responses to AZD1222 COVID-19 vaccine. General study findings and limits: Sampling captured repertoires only after the peak T cell response. Among those given AZD1222, only six were seropositive at baseline. Females outnumbered males among donors, who were mostly white British; clonal diversity was possibly underestimated.

Comments on this clone: The antigen is undetermined.

This CDR3 has 17 amino acids. Germline V CDR1 and CDR2: SQVTM, ANQGSEA. The V gene end was trimmed by 6 bases and the J gene end by 7 bases; junction bases not matched to a gene: 13. The study pooled second doses at about 4 or about 12 weeks. TCRdb keeps only in-frame clones here, not all; method: immunoSEQ multiplex PCR. The sample comprises 130,000 or so clones, 75% to 95% of which are singletons, and approximately 2% rests with the top ten. This TCR was recovered from an adult who received the AZD1222 COVID-19 vaccine. The rearrangement joins TRBV29-1 to TRBJ2-2, with TRBD2 identical over 14 bases. This material consisted of peripheral blood, taken 28 days after the second AZD1222 dose. CDR3 protein: CSVLPRGLAGGVGELFF. The CDR3 coding sequence is TGCAGCGTCCTCCCCCGAGGACTAGCGGGAGGAGTCGGGGAGCTGTTTTTT.